The 18 T cell receptor beta chains below were found in one sample sequenced in a study of OX40 agonist ivuxolimab in advanced cancers. The repertoire was sequenced with immunoSEQ multiplex PCR; TCRdb's copy has only in-frame clones and lacks some. The table has about 88,000 clones, around 85% seen once. This material consisted of CD4+ or CD8+ T cells sorted from blood, taken in a trial of the OX40 agonist ivuxolimab. These TCRs come from an adult with an advanced solid tumor such as melanoma, head and neck, liver or kidney cancer.

The chain combines TRBV19 with TRBJ2-2; D is perhaps TRBD2 (7 bases). Trimming pared 5 bases from V and 1 base from J, leaving 14 bases between. This CDR3 has 16 residues. Germline V lookup: CDR1 LNHDA, CDR2 SQIVND (reference sequence). The chain's CDR3 is CASSWGGGENTGELFF. CDR3 in DNA: TGTGCCAGTAGTTGGGGAGGGGGTGAGAACACCGGGGAGCTGTTTTTT.

This chain links TRBV27 with TRBJ2-5, with a weak D call TRBD2 (5 bases). TRBJ2-7 explains the end of the DNA better; the J call may be wrong. The CDR3 contains 14 residues. Germline V CDR1 and CDR2: MNHEY, SMNVEV (reference sequence). CDR3 region: CASSPAWGAYEQYF. The CDR3 coding sequence is TGTGCCAGCAGTCCGGCCTGGGGAGCCTACGAGCAGTACTTC.

This chain uses TRBV18 with TRBJ2-5; 8 positions match TRBD2. Germline V gives CDR1 KGHSH, CDR2 LQKENI. The CDR3 has 16 amino acids. Trimming removed 6 bases from V and 4 bases from J; junction bases left unmatched: 13. DNA of the CDR3: TGTGCCAGCTCGCGCTCTCCCTTAGCGGGAATAGAGACCCAGTACTTC. Translation: CASSRSPLAGIETQYF.

On this clone itself: This specimen includes other DNA sequences encoding the same CDR3. The chain is built from TRBV19 and TRBJ2-1; 11 bases fit TRBD2. This CDR3 has 15 amino acids. CDR1 is LNHDA, CDR2 SQIVND, per germline (reference sequence). The trim removed 2 bases at V and 7 bases at J, leaving 4 bases unmatched. The CDR3 nucleotides are TGTGCCAGTAGTATACTAGCGGGAGGTCGAAATGAGCAGTTCTTC. Translating it yields CASSILAGGRNEQFF.

V gene TRBV7-3 combines with J gene TRBJ2-2; TRBD2 aligns across 9 bases. The CDR3 spans 17 residues. Germline lookup yields CDR1 SGHTA and CDR2 FQGTGA. J lost 5 bases, V lost 4 bases, and 11 bases had no gene match. The CDR3 coding sequence is TGTGCCAGCAGCTCCCCTTGGGCGGGAGGGGGTACCGGGGAGCTGTTTTTT. It encodes CASSSPWAGGGTGELFF.

J is TRBJ2-3 and V is TRBV28; 8 bases match TRBD2. This CDR3 comprises 13 residues. CDR1 MDHEN and CDR2 SYDVKM come from the germline V gene. Trimming at V came to 10 bases and at J to 2 bases, leaving 5 bases not matched to a gene. The CDR3 region is CATSGGATDTQYF. Here the CDR3 DNA reads TGTGCCACTTCGGGGGGGGCCACAGATACGCAGTATTTT.

This sequence joins TRBV5-6 and TRBJ2-5; weak D call: TRBD1 (6 bases). CDR1 is SGHDT, CDR2 YYEEEE, per germline. The CDR3 has 14 residues. Trimming cost V 0 bases and J 9 bases, with 15 bases left between them. CDR3 bases: TGTGCCAGCAGCTTGGCCGGGCAGGGGTGGGCCCAGTACTTC. This translates into CASSLAGQGWAQYF. Full variable domain (missing parts from reference TRBV5-6 and TRBJ2-5): DAGVTQSPTHLIKTRGQQVTLRCSPKSGHDTVSWYQQALGQGPQFIFQYYEEEERQRGNFPDRFSGHQFPNYSSELNVNALLLGDSALYLCASSLAGQGWAQYFGPGTRLLVL.

The V call is TRBV11-2, the J call TRBJ2-7; D uncertain. The CDR3 runs to 13 residues. Trimming cost V 1 base and J 3 bases, with 7 bases left between them. Germline CDR1 is SGHAT and CDR2 is FQNNGV. The CDR3 DNA reads as TGTGCCAGCAGCTTAGGCTCAAGCTACGAGCAGTACTTC. Protein: CASSLGSSYEQYF.

This chain links TRBV4-3 with TRBJ2-5, with D possibly TRBD2 on 6 matching bases. V was shortened by 0 bases and J by 7 bases, with 18 bases between the two germline ends. CDR1 and CDR2 from the germline V gene are LGHNA and YSLEER. The CDR3 consists of 16 residues. CDR3 sequence: CASSQDHGAGKGTQYF. DNA of the CDR3: TGCGCCAGCAGCCAAGATCATGGGGCGGGGAAGGGGACCCAGTACTTC.

This chain links TRBV4-3 with TRBJ2-2; perhaps TRBD2 as D (6 bases). Trimming took 1 base from V and 7 from J, leaving 7 bases between them. Germline V CDR1 and CDR2: LGHNA, YSLEER. The CDR3 is 13 amino acids. CDR3 sequence: CASSQGGVGELFF. The DNA of the CDR3 is TGCGCCAGCAGCCAAGGGGGGGTCGGGGAGCTGTTTTTT.

The chain joins TRBV4-3 to TRBJ2-4, with unresolved D. CDR1 LGHNA and CDR2 YSLEER come from the germline V gene. V was clipped by 0 bases and J by 2 bases, with 8 bases between them. The CDR3 extends over 15 amino acids. In DNA, the CDR3 is TGCGCCAGCAGCCAAGAAGGAGTTCCCAAAAACATTCAGTACTTC. Translation gives CASSQEGVPKNIQYF.

By frequency in the sample, this clone is medium-sized. This chain links TRBV4-1 with TRBJ2-7; weak D call: TRBD2 (5 bases). Germline V gene data show CDR1 as MGHRA and CDR2 as YSYEKL. The CDR3 covers 17 residues. The germline V and J ends were trimmed by 1 base and 2 bases, with 18 bases remaining between them. This CDR3 is CASSQGGLSGWAYEQYF. The CDR3 DNA reads TGCGCCAGCAGCCAAGGCGGGCTCAGCGGTTGGGCCTACGAGCAGTACTTC.

The chain joins TRBV2 to TRBJ2-3, with a weak D call TRBD2 (5 bases). Trimming removed 4 bases at V and 6 bases at J, with 11 bases between. Germline loops: CDR1 SNHLY, CDR2 FYNNEI. The CDR3 has 13 amino acids. CDR3 sequence reads: CASSGQERDTQYF. The CDR3 region has the DNA TGTGCCAGCAGTGGTCAGGAGCGGGATACGCAGTATTTT. Drawing the rest from reference TRBV2 and TRBJ2-3, the complete variable domain is EPEVTQTPSHQVTQMGQEVILRCVPISNHLYFYWYRQILGQKVEFLVSFYNNEISEKSEIFDDQFSVERPDGSNFTLKIRSTKLEDSAMYFCASSGQERDTQYFGPGTRLTVL.

This chain uses TRBV7-2 with TRBJ1-5; 8 nucleotides agree with TRBD1. V shed 2 bases and J 2 bases; nucleotides not matched to a gene: 11. This CDR3 has 18 residues. Germline V CDR1 and CDR2: SGHTA, FQGNSA. The CDR3 here is CASSLRRTGRLGNQPQHF. The DNA for the CDR3 is TGTGCCAGCAGCTTACGCAGGACAGGGAGGTTGGGCAATCAGCCCCAGCATTTT.

The chain employs TRBV6-6 and TRBJ2-1; D ambiguous. The germline CDR1 and CDR2 sequences are MNHNY and SVGAGI (reference sequence). The CDR3 has 13 residues. V was cut by 6 bases and J by 4 bases, with 10 bases left in between. CDR3: CASRLDLYNEQFF. The DNA of the CDR3 is TGTGCCAGCAGACTTGATTTGTACAATGAGCAGTTCTTC.

The rearrangement uses TRBV5-4 and TRBJ2-3; D may be TRBD1 (5 bases). V shed 6 bases and J shed 5 bases, with 13 bases lying between them. CDR1 is SGHNT, CDR2 YYREEE, per germline (reference sequence). The CDR3 consists of 13 residues. The CDR3 region has the DNA TGTGCCAGCACTCAGGGTACGGGAGATACGCAGTATTTT. Protein product: CASTQGTGDTQYF.

The gene calls are TRBV5-4 and TRBJ2-7; no clear D. Germline lookup yields CDR1 SGHNT and CDR2 YYREEE (reference sequence). The CDR3 extends over 15 amino acids. Trimming stripped 4 bases from V and 3 bases from J, with 17 bases between. This chain's CDR3 is CASSPGWQESYEQYF. CDR3 bases: TGTGCCAGCAGCCCCGGGTGGCAGGAAAGCTACGAGCAGTACTTC.

The gene calls are TRBV5-1 and TRBJ2-5; D is uncertain. This CDR3 is built from 14 residues. The V end was cut by 5 bases, the J end by 5 bases, with 16 bases between. The germline V gene encodes CDR1 SGHRS and CDR2 YFSETQ. CDR3 in DNA: TGCGCCAGCAGGATTGGATCTCTTCGGGAGACCCAGTACTTC. Encoded protein: CASRIGSLRETQYF.